Following are 10 T cell receptor beta chains from one sample sequenced in a study of blood T cells in healthy people across ages. For the second PCR, which ran for about 6 to 11 cycles, a sample-barcoded 5' primer and a J-beta primer mix were used. TCRdb passed the 5' RACE reads through MiXCR, listing each CDR3 protein once. Of about a million distinct CDR3 sequences in the sample, under 50% were seen once. Sequences were obtained from blood. The receptors originated from a man between 25 and 39 years old in good health.

This clonotype is a singleton in its sample. The chain couples TRBV7-2 to TRBJ2-3; perhaps TRBD1 as D (5 bases). This CDR3 spans 16 amino acids. Germline loops: CDR1 SGHTA, CDR2 FQGNSA. Trimming removed 5 bases at V and 2 bases at J, with 17 bases between. The CDR3 here is CASSAGQGPITDTQYF. The DNA for the CDR3 is TGTGCCAGCAGCGCCGGGCAGGGCCCGATCACAGATACGCAGTATTTT.

The chain couples TRBV21-1 to TRBJ2-3. TRBV21-1 is labeled a pseudogene. The length of the CDR3 is 15 residues. The CDR3 bases are TGTGCCAGCAGCAAAGTCCTCAGGCACACAGATACGCAGTATTTT. Residues: CASSKVLRHTDTQYF.

Of note for this clonotype: An end of the junction differs from the germline gene, which may be a read error. V usage is TRBV4-3 and J usage is TRBJ2-1, with 8 bases that match TRBD1. This CDR3 has 13 amino acids. Germline CDR1 is LGHNA and CDR2 is YSLEER. DNA of the CDR3: TGCGCCAGCAGCCGGACAGGGAGGAATGGGCAGTTCTTC. Amino acid sequence: CASSRTGRNGQFF.

This clonotype was seen a handful of times. The V gene is TRBV19, the J gene TRBJ2-7; 8 bases line up with TRBD1. Germline V gene sequence: CDR1 LNHDA, CDR2 SQIVND (reference sequence). This CDR3 is 15 amino acids long. Unmatched junction bases numbered 12, after V lost 6 bases and J lost 5 bases. The DNA of the CDR3 is TGTGCCAGTAGCCACACAGTGGACAGGGACCACGAGCAGTACTTC. Protein sequence: CASSHTVDRDHEQYF.

The chain is built from TRBV6-1 and TRBJ1-5; D possibly corresponds to TRBD1 (5 bases). Per the germline V gene, CDR1 is MNHNS and CDR2 is SASEGT. Trimming left V 6 bases short and J 0 bases short, with 21 bases between. The CDR3 spans 18 residues. CDR3 DNA sequence: TGTGCCAGCAGCCAGTTCTCGAACTCGGGGGGTAGCAATCAGCCCCAGCATTTT. Protein product: CASSQFSNSGGSNQPQHF.

About this clonotype itself: A much larger clonotype is one base distant, so this may be a read error. The rearrangement joins TRBV7-9 to TRBJ2-7; D is uncertain. Germline-derived CDR1 and CDR2 are SEHNR and FQNEAQ (reference sequence). CDR3 size: 12 residues. CDR3 loop: CACSLFPYEQYF. CDR3 in DNA: TGTGCCTGCAGCTTATTTCCCTACGAGCAGTACTTC.

The chain has TRBV9 and TRBJ2-7; D is possibly TRBD1 (8 bases). This CDR3 contains 15 residues. V lost 4 bases and J 3 bases, leaving 17 bases between the germline ends. Germline CDR1 and CDR2: SGDLS and YYNGEE. The CDR3 sequence: CASSTVQGGNYEQYF. DNA for the CDR3: TGTGCCAGCAGCACAGTACAGGGGGGGAACTACGAGCAGTACTTC.

This clonotype came up a few times. A much larger clone sits a single nucleotide away, making a read error possible. The V gene is TRBV5-1, the J gene TRBJ2-7; D is ambiguous. CDR3 size: 13 residues. V lost 4 bases, J lost 7 bases, and 15 bases lay in between. Germline loops: CDR1 SGHRS, CDR2 YFSETQ. CDR3 nucleotides: TGCGCCAGCAGCGTCGACCTCTACAATGAGCAGTACTTC. It yields the protein CASSVDLYNEQYF.

This clonotype was observed a few times. Here the CDR3 reads CASRRKRSRDRANEKLFF. Written as DNA, the CDR3 is TGTGCCAGCAGGAGGAAGCGAAGCCGGGACAGGGCCAATGAAAAACTGTTTTTT. This chain joins TRBV3-1 and TRBJ1-4, with 9 bases identical to TRBD1. The V segment lost 6 bases and the J segment 5 bases; nucleotides outside the gene matches: 16. CDR3 size: 18 residues. Germline CDR1 LGHDT, CDR2 YNNKEL (reference sequence). Together with reference TRBV3-1 and TRBJ1-4, the CDR3 gives the full variable domain: DTAVSQTPKYLVTQMGNDKSIKCEQNLGHDTMYWYKQDSKKFLKIMFSYNNKELIINETVPNRFSPKSPDKAHLNLHINSLELGDSAVYFCASRRKRSRDRANEKLFFGSGTQLSVL.

The CDR3 DNA reads as TGCAGTGCTGACAGGGGTACTACCTACGAGCAGTACTTC. Translation gives CSADRGTTYEQYF. This chain uses TRBV20-1 with TRBJ2-7; 8 nucleotides line up with TRBD1. The ends lost 5 bases at V and 2 bases at J; junction bases unmatched: 5. The CDR3 is 13 amino acids. Germline values: CDR1 DFQATT, CDR2 SNEGSKA (reference sequence).